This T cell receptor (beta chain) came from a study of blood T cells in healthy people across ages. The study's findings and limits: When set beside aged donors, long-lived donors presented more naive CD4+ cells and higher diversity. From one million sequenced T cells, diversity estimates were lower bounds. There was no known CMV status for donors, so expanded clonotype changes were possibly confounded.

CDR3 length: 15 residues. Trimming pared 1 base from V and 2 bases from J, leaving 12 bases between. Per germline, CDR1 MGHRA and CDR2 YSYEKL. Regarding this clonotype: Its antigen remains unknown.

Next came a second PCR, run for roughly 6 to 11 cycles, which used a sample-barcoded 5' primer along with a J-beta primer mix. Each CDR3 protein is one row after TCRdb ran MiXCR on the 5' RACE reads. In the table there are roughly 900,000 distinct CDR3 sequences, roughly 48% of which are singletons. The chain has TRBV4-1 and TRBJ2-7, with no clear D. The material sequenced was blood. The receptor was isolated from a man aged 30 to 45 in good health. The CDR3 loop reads CASSQVAVAAYEQYF. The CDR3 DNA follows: TGCGCCAGCAGCCAAGTCGCGGTGGCAGCCTACGAGCAGTACTTC.